One and the same sample provided the 20 T cell receptor beta chains below, sequenced in a study of blood T cells in healthy people across ages. It was with a sample-barcoded 5' primer and a J-beta primer mix that a second PCR of roughly 7 to 12 cycles was run. TCRdb called the 5' RACE reads again in MiXCR, with one record for every CDR3 protein. The sample consists of roughly 2 million distinct CDR3 sequences, just under 50% of them appearing once. Sample: blood. These TCRs come from a woman aged 35 to 49 in good health.

V and J are TRBV4-3 and TRBJ1-6; TRBD1 agrees at 7 bases. Losses at the gene ends were 4 bases for V and 6 bases for J; bases not matched to a gene: 6. The germline CDR1 and CDR2 sequences are LGHNA and YSLEER. This CDR3 has 15 amino acids. This CDR3 is CASSRTQGSNSPLHF. CDR3 in DNA: TGCGCCAGCAGCCGGACACAGGGGAGTAATTCACCCCTCCACTTT.

The chain uses TRBV9 and TRBJ1-2; tentative D call: TRBD1 (5 bases). The V end was cut by 0 bases, the J end by 2 bases, with 8 bases between. Germline V gives CDR1 SGDLS, CDR2 YYNGEE. The CDR3 runs 14 residues. Here the CDR3 DNA reads TGTGCCAGCAGCGTAGCCAGGGCGAACTATGGCTACACCTTC. Its translation is CASSVARANYGYTF.

The J gene is TRBJ2-5, the V gene TRBV7-2; TRBD2 might be the D (6 bases). The CDR3 sequence is 17 residues long. V dropped 1 base and J dropped 6 bases, with 21 bases sitting between them. CDR1 and CDR2 (germline): SGHTA, FQGNSA. The CDR3 coding sequence is TGTGCCAGCAGCTTAGATAAGGGTGGGGCAGGGAGGAAGACCCAGTACTTC. Its translation is CASSLDKGGAGRKTQYF.

Details on this clonotype: The limits of the CDR3 on the DNA are not certain, so only TCRdb's listed CDR3 is given. The rearrangement joins TRBV12-3 or TRBV12-4 to TRBJ2-5. Termini included, the CDR3 measures 12 amino acids. The CDR3 loop reads CASTFGYGARYF.

This clonotype was seen a few times. This chain uses TRBV4-1 with TRBJ1-2, with D unresolved. The V gene's germline CDR1 is MGHRA and CDR2 YSYEKL. The CDR3 is 11 residues long. Trimming removed 1 base from V and 10 bases from J, with 7 bases in between. CDR3: CASSQVGLYTF. CDR3 in DNA: TGCGCCAGCAGCCAAGTCGGGCTCTACACCTTC.

About this clonotype itself: In this CDR3 the conserved last residue, phenylalanine or tryptophan, is missing, so a read error is likely. The chain links TRBV28 to TRBJ2-6; D possibly corresponds to TRBD1 (6 bases). This CDR3 has 18 amino acids. CDR1 MDHEN and CDR2 SYDVKM come from the germline V gene. V was shortened by 2 bases and J by 2 bases, with 16 bases between the two germline ends. The CDR3 region is CASSLPGAFIAGANVLTL. For the CDR3, the DNA is TGTGCCAGCAGTTTACCAGGGGCCTTCATCGCTGGGGCCAACGTCCTGACTCTC.

This chain uses TRBV5-1 with TRBJ2-3, with D perhaps TRBD2 (5 bases). Trimming removed 0 bases at V and 4 bases at J, with 12 bases between. The germline gives CDR1 SGHRS, CDR2 YFSETQ. This CDR3 has 15 residues. CDR3 protein: CASSLGAVGSDTQYF. CDR3 bases: TGCGCCAGCAGCTTGGGAGCGGTTGGATCAGATACGCAGTATTTT.

This chain connects TRBV15 to TRBJ2-7, with D possibly TRBD1 on 6 matching bases. This CDR3 spans 16 amino acids. CDR1 LNHNV and CDR2 YYDKDF come from the germline V gene (reference sequence). Trimming took 0 bases from V and 3 from J, leaving 15 bases between them. The CDR3 DNA follows: TGTGCCACCAGCAGAGATGCCGGACAGTGGGACTACGAGCAGTACTTC. It is translated as CATSRDAGQWDYEQYF. Filled out from reference TRBV15 and TRBJ2-7, the complete variable domain reads DAMVIQNPRYQVTQFGKPVTLSCSQTLNHNVMYWYQQKSSQAPKLLFHYYDKDFNNEADTPDNFQSRRPNTSFCFLDIRSPGLGDTAMYLCATSRDAGQWDYEQYFGPGTRLTVT.

The rearrangement links TRBV20-1 to TRBJ2-5; TRBD2 might be the D (5 bases). The V and J ends lost 4 bases and 5 bases respectively, with 20 bases between them. This CDR3 spans 15 amino acids. Germline CDR1 DFQATT, CDR2 SNEGSKA (reference sequence). CDR3 nucleotide sequence: TGCAGTGCTATCGGGCGCGAGGGTTGGTTTGAGACCCAGTACTTC. Translation: CSAIGREGWFETQYF.

A note on this clonotype: Mismatch with germline at one junction end may stem from a read error. The chain uses TRBV7-2 and TRBJ2-4; D could derive from TRBD1 or TRBD2 (5 bases each). The end of the DNA is better explained by TRBJ2-7, so the J call may be wrong. The germline CDR1 and CDR2 sequences are SGHTA and FQGNSA. This CDR3 has 15 amino acids. CDR3 sequence reads: CASSLAGGFIHEQYF. The CDR3, as DNA: TGCGCCAGCAGCTTAGCTGGGGGTTTCATCCACGAGCAGTACTTC.

This clonotype has only a few counts. The V call is TRBV24-1, the J call TRBJ2-1; the D gene could be TRBD1 or TRBD2 (5 bases each). V shed 5 bases and J shed 3 bases, with 16 bases lying between them. Germline V gene sequence: CDR1 KGHDR, CDR2 SFDVKD. This CDR3 contains 16 residues. The CDR3 coding sequence is TGTGCCACCAGTGGAGGGGAATTAGGGTACTACAATGAGCAGTTCTTC. Residues: CATSGGELGYYNEQFF.

This chain connects TRBV15 to TRBJ1-1; D not resolved. This CDR3 has 15 residues. Deletions cut 0 bases from V and 1 base from J, with 9 bases between. Germline V gene lookup returns CDR1 LNHNV and CDR2 YYDKDF (reference sequence). The CDR3, as DNA: TGTGCCACCAGCAGAGATACCGGGCAGAACACTGAAGCTTTCTTT. It translates to CATSRDTGQNTEAFF.

The chain employs TRBV29-1 and TRBJ2-5; 8 bases agree with TRBD2. The ends lost 1 base at V and 11 bases at J; junction bases unmatched: 15. The CDR3 length is 15 residues. Germline V lookup: CDR1 SQVTM, CDR2 ANQGSEA. The CDR3, as DNA: TGCAGCGTTGAAGCCTGGCGGGGGGATCACAATGAGCAGTACTTC. Amino acid sequence: CSVEAWRGDHNEQYF.

This clonotype has more than one count but fewer than ten. This chain links TRBV24-1 with TRBJ2-5; 7 positions match TRBD1. The germline V gene has CDR1 KGHDR and CDR2 SFDVKD. J gave up 5 bases and V 5 bases, and 7 bases lay outside the gene matches. The CDR3 runs to 14 residues. The CDR3 spells CATSGVDREETQYF. The CDR3 DNA follows: TGTGCCACCAGTGGAGTTGACAGGGAGGAGACCCAGTACTTC.

The CDR3 here is CSASTGLTSYEQYF. The CDR3 nucleotides read TGCAGTGCCTCAACAGGACTGACCTCCTACGAGCAGTACTTC. V and J are TRBV20-1 and TRBJ2-7, with D perhaps matching TRBD1 or TRBD2 (5 bases each). Germline V gives CDR1 DFQATT, CDR2 SNEGSKA (reference sequence). Trimming left V 6 bases short and J 0 bases short, with 15 bases between. The CDR3 is 14 residues long.

This clonotype came up a few times. The V and J genes are TRBV6-2 or TRBV6-3 and TRBJ2-5; TRBD1 matches at 7 bases. The end of the DNA aligns better with TRBJ2-4, so the J call may be wrong. Germline values: CDR1 MNHEY, CDR2 SVGEGT. The CDR3 contains 17 residues. DNA of the CDR3: TGTGCCAGCAGTTACGGAGCCCAGATTCAGGGGGAGCGCATTCAGTACTTC. This encodes CASSYGAQIQGERIQYF.

This clonotype appeared once. The genes are TRBV10-3 and TRBJ1-2; D call uncertain. This CDR3 is 14 amino acids long. From germline, CDR1 is ENHRY and CDR2 SYGVKD. Trimming pared 3 bases from V and 4 bases from J, leaving 12 bases between. In nucleotides, the CDR3 is TGTGCCATCAGTGAAGGGAACGGGCCCTATGGCTACACCTTC. It codes for CAISEGNGPYGYTF.

The chain uses TRBV11-2 and TRBJ1-6; 7 nucleotides agree with TRBD1. Germline V CDR1 and CDR2: SGHAT, FQNNGV. J lost 2 bases, V lost 3 bases, and 10 bases had no gene match. CDR3 length equals 18 residues. CDR3: CASSLYLQGTTYNSPLHF. The CDR3 DNA follows: TGTGCCAGCAGCTTGTACTTACAGGGGACTACCTATAATTCACCCCTCCACTTT. Filled out from reference TRBV11-2 and TRBJ1-6, the complete variable domain reads EAGVAQSPRYKIIEKRQSVAFWCNPISGHATLYWYQQILGQGPKLLIQFQNNGVVDDSQLPKDRFSAERLKGVDSTLKIQPAKLEDSAVYLCASSLYLQGTTYNSPLHFGNGTRLTVT.

The chain has TRBV2 and TRBJ1-6; D possibly corresponds to TRBD1 (5 bases). The germline V gene has CDR1 SNHLY and CDR2 FYNNEI. The CDR3 is 16 amino acids. Trimming cost V 4 bases and J 5 bases, with 15 bases left between them. The CDR3 sequence is CASSGGPEPHNSPLHF. In nucleotides, the CDR3 is TGTGCCAGCAGTGGGGGACCTGAGCCTCATAATTCACCCCTCCACTTT.

The chain combines TRBV29-1 with TRBJ1-2; tentative D call: TRBD1 (6 bases). CDR1 is SQVTM, CDR2 ANQGSEA, per germline. The CDR3 contains 16 residues. Trimming pared 4 bases from V and 4 bases from J, leaving 22 bases between. The CDR3 bases are TGCAGCGTTGCCGCAACAGGCCCCGAGACAGGCTATGGCTACACCTTC. Protein product: CSVAATGPETGYGYTF.